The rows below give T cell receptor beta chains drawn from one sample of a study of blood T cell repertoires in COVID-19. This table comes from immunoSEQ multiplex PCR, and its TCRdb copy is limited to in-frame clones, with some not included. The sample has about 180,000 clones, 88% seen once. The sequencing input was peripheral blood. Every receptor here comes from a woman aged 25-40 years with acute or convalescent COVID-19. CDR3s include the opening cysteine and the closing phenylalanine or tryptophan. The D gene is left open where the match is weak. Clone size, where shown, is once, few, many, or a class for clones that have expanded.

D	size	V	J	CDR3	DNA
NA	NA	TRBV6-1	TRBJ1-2	CASSEARASYGYTF	TGTGCCAGCAGTGAAGCGCGGGCCTCTTATGGCTACACCTTC
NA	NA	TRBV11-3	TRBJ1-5	CASSLVPGRDQPQHF	TGTGCCAGCAGCTTAGTACCAGGGCGGGACCAGCCCCAGCATTTT
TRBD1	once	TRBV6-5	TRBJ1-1	CASRGQGARDTEAFF	TGTGCCAGCAGAGGACAGGGGGCGCGGGACACTGAAGCTTTCTTT
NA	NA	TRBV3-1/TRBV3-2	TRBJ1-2	CASSHGGLGSF	TGTGCCAGCAGCCATGGGGGACTAGGAAGCTTC
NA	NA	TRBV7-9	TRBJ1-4	CASTISEKLFF	TGTGCCAGCACTATATCCGAAAAACTGTTTTTT
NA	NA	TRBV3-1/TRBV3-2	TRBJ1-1	CASSPQGATEAFF	TGTGCCAGCAGCCCCCAAGGGGCCACTGAAGCTTTCTTT
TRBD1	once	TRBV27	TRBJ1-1	CASSLFPVTDRGVVNTEAFF	TGTGCCAGCAGTTTATTCCCCGTTACAGACAGGGGGGTTGTGAACACTGAAGCTTTCTTT
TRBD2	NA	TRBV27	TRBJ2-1	CASSHKLAGVRNEQFF	TGTGCCAGCAGTCACAAACTAGCGGGAGTGAGGAATGAGCAGTTCTTC
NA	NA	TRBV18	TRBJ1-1	CASSPGLDTPAFF	TGTGCCAGCTCACCGGGTTTGGACACCCCAGCTTTCTTT
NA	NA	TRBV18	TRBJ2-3	CASSEAPLTDTQYF	TGTGCCAGCTCTGAGGCCCCACTCACAGATACGCAGTATTTT
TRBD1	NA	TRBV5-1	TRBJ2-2	CASSPTGQLTGELFF	TGCGCCAGCAGCCCCACGGGACAGCTCACCGGGGAGCTGTTTTTT
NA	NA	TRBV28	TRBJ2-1	CASSPLTVHNEQFF	TGTGCCAGCAGCCCCCTAACCGTCCACAATGAGCAGTTCTTC
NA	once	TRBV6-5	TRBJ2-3	CASRTGVWSDTQYF	TGTGCCAGCCGGACGGGAGTTTGGTCAGATACGCAGTATTTT
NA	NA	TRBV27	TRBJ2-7	CASSLSSRSWQYF	TGTGCCAGCAGTTTATCGAGCCGTTCGTGGCAGTACTTC
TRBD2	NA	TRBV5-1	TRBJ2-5	CASSSSSGRETQYF	TGCGCCAGCAGCTCGTCTAGCGGGAGGGAGACCCAGTACTTC
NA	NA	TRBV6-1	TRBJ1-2	CASSVGAASLSYGYTF	TGTGCCAGCAGTGTGGGGGCCGCCTCCTTAAGCTATGGCTACACCTTC
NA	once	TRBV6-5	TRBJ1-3	CASSSRESGNTIYF	TGTGCCAGCAGTAGTCGGGAATCTGGAAACACCATATATTTT
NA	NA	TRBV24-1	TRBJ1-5	CATSSTGEQPQHF	TGTGCCACCAGTTCTACAGGCGAACAGCCCCAGCATTTT
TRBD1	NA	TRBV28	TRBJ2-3	CASSLAGGQGWDTQYF	TGTGCCAGCAGTTTGGCCGGGGGACAGGGTTGGGATACGCAGTATTTT
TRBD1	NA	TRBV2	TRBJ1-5	CASTRDRVQPQHF	TGTGCCAGCACCAGGGACAGGGTTCAGCCCCAGCATTTT
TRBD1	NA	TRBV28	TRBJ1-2	CASSPGQGEYGYTF	TGTGCCAGCAGTCCCGGACAGGGGGAATATGGCTACACCTTC
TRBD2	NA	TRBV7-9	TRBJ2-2	CASTLAELTGELFF	TGTGCCAGCACGCTAGCGGAGCTCACCGGGGAGCTGTTTTTT
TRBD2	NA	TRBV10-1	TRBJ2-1	CASSGDGGRVNEQFF	TGCGCCAGCAGTGGAGACGGCGGGAGGGTGAATGAGCAGTTCTTC
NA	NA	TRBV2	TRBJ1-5	CASSDAAGQPQHF	TGTGCCAGCAGTGACGCGGCCGGTCAGCCCCAGCATTTT
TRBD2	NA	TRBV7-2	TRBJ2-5	CASSKTSGGQETQYF	TGTGCCAGCAGCAAAACTAGCGGGGGCCAAGAGACCCAGTACTTC
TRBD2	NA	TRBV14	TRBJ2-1	CASSDLAGRAGNEQFF	TGTGCCAGCAGCGACCTAGCGGGAAGGGCTGGGAATGAGCAGTTCTTC
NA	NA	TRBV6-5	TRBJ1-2	CASTQNGQYQGYTF	TGTGCCAGCACCCAAAATGGGCAATATCAAGGCTACACCTTC
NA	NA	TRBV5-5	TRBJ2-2	CASSLSGTGELFF	TGTGCCAGCAGCTTGAGCGGAACCGGGGAGCTGTTTTTT
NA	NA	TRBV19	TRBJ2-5	CASSSSGVTETQYF	TGTGCCAGTAGTTCTTCAGGGGTAACGGAGACCCAGTACTTC
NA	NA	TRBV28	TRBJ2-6	CASSSPGANVLTF	TGTGCCAGCAGCTCCCCGGGGGCCAACGTCCTGACTTTC
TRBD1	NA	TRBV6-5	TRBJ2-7	CATVTTGWQGEQYF	TGTGCCACGGTGACGACAGGGTGGCAGGGAGAGCAGTACTTC
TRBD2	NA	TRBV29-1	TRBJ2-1	CSVESGGSSYNEQFF	TGCAGCGTTGAATCGGGAGGGAGCTCCTACAATGAGCAGTTCTTC
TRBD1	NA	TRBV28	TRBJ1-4	CASSATGEGEKLFF	TGTGCCAGCAGTGCGACAGGGGAGGGTGAAAAACTGTTTTTT
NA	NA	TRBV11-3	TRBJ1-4	CASSSGGGIATNEKLFF	TGTGCCAGCAGCTCCGGCGGGGGTATCGCAACTAATGAAAAACTGTTTTTT
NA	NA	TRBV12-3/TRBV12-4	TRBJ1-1	CASSKTGQPEAFF	TGTGCCAGCAGTAAAACTGGACAGCCTGAAGCTTTCTTT
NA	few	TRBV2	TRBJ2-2	CASRSGEGGELFF	TGTGCCAGCAGGTCAGGAGAGGGCGGGGAGCTGTTTTTT
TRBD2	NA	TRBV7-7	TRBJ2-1	CASSLRRGGYDEQFF	TGTGCTAGCAGCCTTAGGAGGGGAGGGTACGATGAGCAGTTCTTC
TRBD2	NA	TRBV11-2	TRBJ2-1	CASSSLAGYNEQFF	TGTGCCAGCAGCTCCCTAGCGGGGTACAATGAGCAGTTCTTC
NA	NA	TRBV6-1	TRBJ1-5	CASSEQWPQHF	TGTGCCAGCAGTGAACAGTGGCCCCAGCATTTT
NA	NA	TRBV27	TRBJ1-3	CASGPSGNTIYF	TGTGCCAGCGGGCCGTCTGGAAACACCATATATTTT
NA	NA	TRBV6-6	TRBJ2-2	CASSRGNRELFF	TGTGCCAGCAGTAGGGGAAACCGGGAGCTGTTTTTT
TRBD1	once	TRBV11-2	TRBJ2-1	CASGSGQGTEQFF	TGTGCCAGCGGGTCGGGACAGGGCACTGAGCAGTTCTTC
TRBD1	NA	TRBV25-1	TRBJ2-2	CASSPRDRGRLDGELFF	TGTGCCAGCAGTCCCCGGGACAGGGGGCGGTTGGACGGGGAGCTGTTTTTT
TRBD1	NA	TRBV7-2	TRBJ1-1	CASSFDRGRDTEAFF	TGTGCCAGCAGCTTTGACAGGGGGCGGGACACTGAAGCTTTCTTT